Presented here are 30 T cell receptor beta chains from one specimen sequenced in a study of blood T cells in healthy people across ages. PCR was performed a second time for about 7 to 11 cycles using a sample-barcoded 5' primer and a J-beta primer mix. Each CDR3 protein is one row after TCRdb ran MiXCR on the 5' RACE reads. This table holds around 800,000 distinct CDR3 sequences, around 62% found once. The sequencing input was blood. The source is a young man in good health.

The CDR3 is CASSHDRVGDTEAFF. CDR3 sequence (DNA): TGTGCCAGCAGTCATGACAGGGTTGGGGACACTGAAGCTTTCTTT. This chain uses TRBV7-9 with TRBJ1-1; 7 positions match TRBD1. The CDR3 has 15 residues. V was clipped by 6 bases and J by 3 bases; unmatched bases: 10. Germline CDR1 reads SEHNR; CDR2 reads FQNEAQ (reference sequence).

CDR3 nucleotide sequence: TGTGCCAGCAGTGCCCCCCCCCAGAATGGCTACACCTTC. Its protein is CASSAPPQNGYTF. V gene TRBV25-1 combines with J gene TRBJ1-2; D remains ambiguous. Germline V lookup: CDR1 MGHDK, CDR2 SYGVNS. The length of the CDR3 is 13 residues. Deletions cut 4 bases from V and 6 bases from J, with 12 bases between.

DNA for the CDR3: TGCAGTGCTAGTTTGCGGGGAGGAGATGAAAAACTGTTTTTT. Translation gives CSASLRGGDEKLFF. The J gene is TRBJ1-4, the V gene TRBV20-1; no firm D call. CDR1 is DFQATT and CDR2 is SNEGSKA in the germline V gene (reference sequence). There are 14 residues in the CDR3. V was clipped by 3 bases and J by 6 bases, with 14 bases between them.

This clonotype occurred a few times. This chain links TRBV12-3 or TRBV12-4 with TRBJ2-7, with 14 bases matching TRBD2. The CDR3 extends over 16 amino acids. Trimming took 3 bases from V and 2 from J; bases not matched to a gene: 3. CDR3 loop: CASSFEGLAGAYEQYF. In DNA form, the CDR3 reads TGTGCCAGCAGTTTTGAGGGACTAGCGGGGGCCTACGAGCAGTACTTC.

CDR3: CASRNDRTGGSGYTF. The DNA of the CDR3 is TGTGCCAGCAGAAACGATAGGACAGGGGGAAGTGGCTACACCTTC. This chain links TRBV2 with TRBJ1-2, with 10 bases that match TRBD1. CDR1 SNHLY and CDR2 FYNNEI come from the germline V gene. The CDR3 runs 15 residues. V trimming: 6 bases; J trimming: 7 bases; junction bases outside the gene matches: 11.

The rearrangement links TRBV27 to TRBJ2-3, with D tentatively TRBD1 (5 bases). Between the trimmed V and J ends, which lost 5 bases and 14 bases, there was a span of 14 bases. The CDR3 has 11 amino acids. Per germline, CDR1 MNHEY and CDR2 SMNVEV (reference sequence). CDR3 loop: CASSTGPAWYF. DNA for the CDR3: TGTGCCAGCAGTACAGGACCGGCATGGTATTTT.

The V and J genes are TRBV28 and TRBJ1-2; 9 nucleotides line up with TRBD1. Germline CDR1 and CDR2: MDHEN and SYDVKM. This CDR3 contains 14 residues. Trimming took 5 bases from V and 4 from J; bases not matched to a gene: 5. The CDR3: CASSPGDRAYGYTF. CDR3 DNA: TGTGCCAGCAGTCCAGGGGACAGGGCCTATGGCTACACCTTC.

This clonotype was found many times. The chain carries TRBV12-3 or TRBV12-4 and TRBJ2-7; D may be TRBD2 (7 bases). This CDR3 region has 14 residues. V lost 3 bases and J 3 bases, leaving 12 bases between the germline ends. Here the CDR3 reads CASSLGGPSYEQYF. The DNA of the CDR3 is TGTGCCAGCAGTTTGGGGGGGCCTAGCTACGAGCAGTACTTC.

A few counts support this clonotype. The chain couples TRBV7-9 to TRBJ2-5, with TRBD2 matching 12 bases. The end of the DNA fits TRBJ2-7 better, so the J call may be wrong. Germline V CDR1 and CDR2: SEHNR, FQNEAQ (reference sequence). This CDR3 is built from 15 residues. The CDR3 DNA is TGTGCCAGCAGCTTAGCCGGGACTAGCGGGTACGAGCAGTACTTC. Translated: CASSLAGTSGYEQYF.

This clonotype was seen a few times. The chain is built from TRBV7-2 and TRBJ2-7; perhaps TRBD1 as D (6 bases). Trimming left V 1 base short and J 3 bases short, with 10 bases between. The CDR3 covers 14 residues. Germline V lookup: CDR1 SGHTA, CDR2 FQGNSA. The CDR3 loop reads CASSLVGAYYEQYF. The CDR3, as DNA: TGTGCCAGCAGCTTAGTGGGGGCCTACTACGAGCAGTACTTC.

This clonotype was found once. This chain joins TRBV9 and TRBJ2-3; possibly TRBD2 for D (5 bases). Germline-derived CDR1 and CDR2 are SGDLS and YYNGEE. V was clipped by 0 bases and J by 2 bases, with 10 bases between them. CDR3 size: 15 residues. The CDR3 region has the DNA TGTGCCAGCAGCGTAGGATGGACTGCCACAGATACGCAGTATTTT. It codes for CASSVGWTATDTQYF.

The rearrangement joins TRBV15 to TRBJ2-4; 8 nucleotides line up with TRBD1. Germline CDR1 LNHNV, CDR2 YYDKDF (reference sequence). Trimming cost V 4 bases and J 7 bases; bases outside gene matches: 6. The CDR3 is 14 amino acids. The CDR3 region has the DNA TGTGCCACCAGCACATGGGACAGGTCGAACATTCAGTACTTC. Translating it yields CATSTWDRSNIQYF.

A single count supports this clonotype. This rearrangement joins TRBV7-2 to TRBJ2-1, with TRBD2 matching 11 bases. The CDR3 loop spans 16 amino acids. V trimming: 5 bases; J trimming: 7 bases; junction bases outside the gene matches: 10. Germline V gives CDR1 SGHTA, CDR2 FQGNSA. The CDR3 DNA reads as TGTGCCAGCAGCCCACATAGCGGGGGGGCCCTAAATGAGCAGTTCTTC. This encodes CASSPHSGGALNEQFF.

This CDR3 reads CASSLGLAGGVAQYF. CDR3 nucleotide sequence: TGTGCCAGCAGCTTAGGATTAGCGGGGGGAGTTGCGCAGTATTTT. The chain has TRBV7-2 and TRBJ2-3; TRBD2 matches at 10 bases. Germline values: CDR1 SGHTA, CDR2 FQGNSA. This CDR3 has 15 residues. J gave up 10 bases and V 1 base, and 8 bases lay outside the gene matches.

The gene calls are TRBV2 and TRBJ2-7, with TRBD1 identical over 7 bases. V lost 7 bases to trimming and J lost 0 bases; unmatched junction nucleotides: 6. The CDR3 has 14 amino acids. Germline lookup yields CDR1 SNHLY and CDR2 FYNNEI. In DNA form, the CDR3 reads TGTGCCAGCAAAGGACAGGTGTCCTCCTACGAGCAGTACTTC. It specifies CASKGQVSSYEQYF.

The chain joins TRBV25-1 to TRBJ1-1; D gene uncertain. V was clipped by 1 base and J by 1 base, with 7 bases between them. The CDR3 is made up of 14 amino acids. Germline assignment: CDR1 MGHDK and CDR2 SYGVNS. CDR3 sequence: CASSEWPQNTEAFF. The CDR3 DNA follows: TGTGCCAGCAGTGAATGGCCACAGAACACTGAAGCTTTCTTT.

This clonotype was detected once. This chain joins TRBV18 and TRBJ2-3, with 14 nucleotides matching TRBD2. Germline V CDR1 and CDR2: KGHSH, LQKENI. The V segment lost 4 bases and the J segment 1 base; nucleotides outside the gene matches: 4. The CDR3 has 17 residues. The CDR3 protein is CASSRSGLAGGTDTQYF. The CDR3, as DNA: TGTGCCAGCTCACGCTCGGGACTAGCGGGGGGCACAGATACGCAGTATTTT. Looking up the rest from reference TRBV18 and TRBJ2-3 gives the full variable domain: NAGVMQNPRHLVRRRGQEARLRCSPMKGHSHVYWYRQLPEEGLKFMVYLQKENIIDESGMPKERFSAEFPKEGPSILRIQQVVRGDSAAYFCASSRSGLAGGTDTQYFGPGTRLTVL.

The V and J genes are TRBV20-1 and TRBJ2-1, with a tentative D call TRBD1 (6 bases). Trimming removed 6 bases from V and 3 bases from J, with 15 bases in between. The CDR3 length is 14 residues. Germline CDR1 reads DFQATT; CDR2 reads SNEGSKA (reference sequence). The CDR3 DNA sequence: TGCAGTGCAGCAGGGGAAAGGCTCTACAATGAGCAGTTCTTC. This sequence encodes CSAAGERLYNEQFF.

The CDR3 loop reads CASSLSGGPIYEQYF. The CDR3 coding sequence is TGTGCCAGCAGCCTCAGCGGGGGACCGATCTACGAGCAGTACTTC. The gene calls are TRBV6-5 and TRBJ2-7, with 8 nucleotides matching TRBD2. Germline V gives CDR1 MNHEY, CDR2 SVGAGI. The CDR3 has 15 amino acids. Germline trimming cut 6 bases from V and 3 bases from J; bases unmatched to any gene: 10.

The chain employs TRBV9 and TRBJ2-1, with 7 positions matching TRBD2. CDR1 SGDLS and CDR2 YYNGEE come from the germline V gene. The CDR3 totals 15 residues. V lost 2 bases and J lost 4; bases outside the gene matches: 6. The CDR3 nucleotides are TGTGCCAGCAGCGTGTCGGGGGGAGGATACAATGAGCAGTTCTTC. This sequence encodes CASSVSGGGYNEQFF.

V is TRBV4-2 and J is TRBJ2-1; 8 bases are a match to TRBD2. The CDR3 contains 15 residues. The trim removed 0 bases at V and 10 bases at J, leaving 8 bases unmatched. CDR1 and CDR2 from the germline V gene are LGHNA and YNFKEQ. DNA of the CDR3: TGTGCCAGCAGCCAAGAGCCGGCGGGGGGCCTCGAGCAGTTCTTC. Protein: CASSQEPAGGLEQFF.

The chain couples TRBV28 to TRBJ2-7, with D hard to call. V lost 5 bases and J lost 2, with 13 bases in between. The germline V gene has CDR1 MDHEN and CDR2 SYDVKM. This CDR3 has 14 amino acids. The CDR3 sequence is CASSPTAGAYEQYF. CDR3 DNA sequence: TGTGCCAGCAGTCCGACGGCAGGAGCCTACGAGCAGTACTTC.

The chain links TRBV27 to TRBJ1-2, with TRBD1 identical over 9 bases. This CDR3 is built from 14 residues. V lost 5 bases, J lost 8 bases, and 9 bases stayed unmatched. The germline CDR1 and CDR2 sequences are MNHEY and SMNVEV (reference sequence). This chain's CDR3 is CASSLKTGGRGYTF. DNA for the CDR3: TGTGCCAGCAGTCTCAAGACAGGGGGAAGAGGCTACACCTTC.

This clonotype has a handful of counts. The V gene is TRBV7-2, the J gene TRBJ1-4; tentative D call: TRBD1 (5 bases). Germline CDR1 SGHTA, CDR2 FQGNSA. Trimming removed 0 bases from V and 13 bases from J, with 15 bases in between. The CDR3 is 14 amino acids. CDR3 DNA: TGTGCCAGCAGCTTAGCATTAGGGGACTCGATACTGTTTTTT. Amino acids: CASSLALGDSILFF.

The V gene is TRBV7-3, the J gene TRBJ1-6; TRBD1 matches 8 bases. CDR1 SGHTA and CDR2 FQGTGA come from the germline V gene. The CDR3 consists of 15 residues. V shed 2 bases and J 11 bases; nucleotides not matched to a gene: 8. This chain's CDR3 is CASSLEGTGGTPLHF. The CDR3 DNA sequence: TGTGCCAGCAGCTTAGAAGGGACAGGAGGAACACCCCTCCACTTT.

This clonotype was recorded a few times. This chain links TRBV20-1 with TRBJ2-7; tentatively, D is TRBD1 or TRBD2 (5 bases each). CDR3 length equals 14 residues. Trimming stripped 3 bases from V and 4 bases from J, with 16 bases between. CDR1 is DFQATT, CDR2 SNEGSKA, per germline (reference sequence). CDR3 sequence reads: CSASAPMGVYEQYF. In DNA form, the CDR3 reads TGCAGTGCTAGCGCTCCAATGGGGGTTTACGAGCAGTACTTC.

This clonotype turned up a few times. This chain uses TRBV4-3 with TRBJ2-4; a possible D gene is TRBD1 (7 bases). The DNA end is more similar to TRBJ2-5, so the J call may be wrong. The CDR3 covers 15 residues. Germline CDR1 is LGHNA and CDR2 is YSLEER. CDR3 sequence reads: CASSQDFRQGGTQYF. The CDR3 DNA is TGCGCCAGCAGCCAAGATTTTCGGCAGGGGGGGACCCAGTACTTC.

The rearrangement joins TRBV7-2 to TRBJ2-7, with 10 positions matching TRBD1. The CDR3 is 14 amino acids. The V and J ends lost 6 bases and 6 bases, in that order; junction bases with no gene match: 8. In germline, CDR1 is SGHTA, CDR2 FQGNSA. CDR3 coding DNA: TGTGCCAGCAGTTTGGACAGGGGGAAGAGCGAGCAGTACTTC. Translating gives CASSLDRGKSEQYF.

V gene TRBV15 combines with J gene TRBJ2-1, with TRBD1 identical over 9 bases. The ends lost 3 bases at V and 2 bases at J; junction bases unmatched: 2. CDR3 length equals 15 residues. The germline gives CDR1 LNHNV, CDR2 YYDKDF (reference sequence). The CDR3 region has the DNA TGTGCCACCAGCAGCAGGACAGGGGCCTACAATGAGCAGTTCTTC. It is translated as CATSSRTGAYNEQFF.

This rearrangement joins TRBV4-3 to TRBJ2-7, with TRBD2 matching 7 bases. V lost 6 bases to trimming and J lost 1 base; unmatched junction nucleotides: 9. Germline V gives CDR1 LGHNA, CDR2 YSLEER. The CDR3 has 15 residues. This CDR3 is CASSTALGGSYEQYF. The CDR3 bases are TGCGCCAGCAGTACGGCCCTCGGGGGGTCCTACGAGCAGTACTTC.